The TCR beta chain under discussion was sequenced for a study of cytomegalovirus exposure and HLA in healthy donors. Study-wide results and limits: From TCR beta sequences, most subjects' HLA-A and HLA-B alleles were reportedly predicted accurately.

Primers for the PCR totalled 60 Vbeta and 13 Jbeta. Only in-frame clones appear in the TCRdb table, and some are missing; sequencing was by immunoSEQ multiplex PCR. The sample lists 130,000 to 150,000 clones; around 80% were seen once. As for this clone: No antigen is known for it.

CDR3 length: 15 residues. V trimming: 6 bases; J trimming: 0 bases; junction bases outside the gene matches: 2. Germline-derived CDR1 and CDR2 are SNHLY and FYNNEI. The sequence was collected from a man aged 30 to 39 in good health and CMV-seronegative. The sequencing sample was made of PBMCs. V gene TRBV2 combines with J gene TRBJ1-5; 10 nucleotides align to TRBD1. In DNA, the CDR3 is TGTGCCAGCAGCTGGGACAGGGGTAGCAATCAGCCCCAGCATTTT. Amino acid sequence: CASSWDRGSNQPQHF.